Listed below are T cell receptor beta chains from one sample, sequenced in a study of blood T cell repertoires in COVID-19. The protocol was immunoSEQ multiplex PCR, while the TCRdb copy is restricted to in-frame clones and leaves out a portion. The sample carries 350,000 or so clones, approximately 91% recorded once. Sequencing was performed on PBMCs or T cells enriched from blood (not recorded which). These receptors all stem from a woman in her twenties or thirties who had been exposed to COVID-19. The CDR3 runs from the conserved cysteine through the conserved F or W. A D gene is named only where the DNA matches it firmly. For some rows the clone size is stated as once, few or many, or as a class when expanded; others skip it.

- TRBJ1-1 TRBV25-1 - CASSKRGPPLSEAFF TGTGCCAGCAGCAAACGGGGTCCGCCGCTTTCTGAAGCTTTCTTT
TRBD1 TRBJ1-5 TRBV28 few CASSSGQGVPSNQPQHF TGTGCCAGCAGTTCTGGACAGGGGGTCCCTAGCAATCAGCCCCAGCATTTT
TRBD2 TRBJ2-1 TRBV12-5 - CASAELHQTSGGTYNEQFF TGTGCTAGTGCCGAGCTACATCAGACTAGCGGGGGAACCTACAATGAGCAGTTCTTC
TRBD1 TRBJ1-6 TRBV9 - CASSPTGQGISPLHF TGTGCCAGCAGCCCGACGGGACAGGGGATTTCACCCCTCCACTTT
TRBD2 TRBJ2-3 TRBV3-1/TRBV3-2 - CASSQGLAGNTDTQYF TGTGCCAGCAGCCAAGGGTTAGCGGGGAACACAGATACGCAGTATTTT
TRBD1 TRBJ2-7 TRBV14 - CASSQNRGSASYEQYF TGTGCCAGCAGCCAGAACAGGGGGTCTGCGTCCTACGAGCAGTACTTC
- TRBJ1-1 TRBV18 - CASSTTSWNTEAFF TGTGCCAGCTCTACCACGAGTTGGAACACTGAAGCTTTCTTT
TRBD2 TRBJ2-7 TRBV15 few CATSRTSGRTSHEQYF TGTGCCACCAGCAGGACTAGCGGGAGGACGTCCCACGAGCAGTACTTC
- TRBJ2-7 TRBV5-4 - CASSSPLEALHHEQYF TGTGCCAGCAGCTCCCCCCTAGAGGCCCTCCACCACGAGCAGTACTTC
- TRBJ1-5 TRBV5-6 once CASSPPGGQPQHF TGTGCCAGCAGCCCCCCCGGGGGGCAGCCCCAGCATTTT
TRBD1 TRBJ2-7 TRBV27 - CASSSRQGYYEQYF TGTGCCAGCAGTTCCCGACAGGGTTATTACGAGCAGTACTTC
- TRBJ2-5 TRBV9 - CASSPGHRRETQYF TGTGCCAGCAGCCCAGGACACCGGAGAGAGACCCAGTACTTC
- TRBJ2-7 TRBV18 once CASSPDSLYEQYF TGTGCCAGCTCACCTGACAGTTTATACGAGCAGTACTTC
- TRBJ1-3 TRBV7-9 - CASSRGGRSSGNTIYF TGTGCCAGCAGCCGGGGAGGGAGAAGCTCTGGAAACACCATATATTTT
- TRBJ1-1 TRBV19 - CASSITGNTEAFF TGTGCCAGTAGTATCACGGGGAACACTGAAGCTTTCTTT
- TRBJ1-5 TRBV28 once CASSLRGWDQPQHF TGTGCCAGCAGTTTGAGGGGGTGGGATCAGCCCCAGCATTTT
- TRBJ1-1 TRBV28 once CASSPSTGNTEAFF TGTGCCAGCAGTCCGTCGACAGGGAACACTGAAGCTTTCTTT
TRBD1 TRBJ1-1 TRBV3-1/TRBV3-2 - CASSQVALGGQGVMNTEAFF TGTGCCAGCAGCCAAGTGGCCTTAGGGGGACAGGGGGTCATGAACACTGAAGCTTTCTTT
- TRBJ2-1 TRBV7-9 - CASSVDSGGYNEQFF TGTGCCAGCAGCGTGGATTCGGGCGGGTACAATGAGCAGTTCTTC
TRBD1 TRBJ1-5 TRBV7-7 - CASSLGGQVLLAQHF TGTGCCAGCAGCTTAGGCGGACAGGTACTGTTGGCCCAGCATTTT
TRBD1 TRBJ1-1 TRBV2 few CASSETGANTEAFF TGTGCCAGCAGTGAAACAGGGGCGAACACTGAAGCTTTCTTT
TRBD2 TRBJ2-7 TRBV28 - CASSFLPSGIPYEQYF TGTGCCAGCAGTTTCCTTCCTAGCGGGATACCCTACGAGCAGTACTTC
TRBD2 TRBJ2-1 TRBV30 - CAWSATRTSGIGSYNEQFF TGTGCCTGGAGTGCCACAAGGACTAGCGGAATAGGATCCTACAATGAGCAGTTCTTC
- TRBJ1-2 TRBV5-8 - CASSPRIGYTF TGTGCCAGCAGCCCCCGTATTGGCTACACCTTC
TRBD1 TRBJ2-4 TRBV28 few CASGSLHDGQGASF TGTGCCAGCGGGAGTTTGCACGATGGACAGGGTGCGAGCTTC
- TRBJ2-3 TRBV28 - CASSGTHTDTQYF TGTGCCAGCAGCGGGACTCACACAGATACGCAGTATTTT
TRBD2 TRBJ2-1 TRBV6-5 - CASSFSGTRIHNEQFF TGTGCCAGCAGTTTTTCCGGGACTAGGATCCACAATGAGCAGTTCTTC
TRBD2 TRBJ2-7 TRBV24-1 few CATWGGWDCSGYF TGTGCCACCTGGGGAGGGTGGGACTGTTCGGGGTACTTC
- TRBJ1-2 TRBV18 - CASSPDTNYGYTF TGTGCCAGCTCACCGGACACCAACTATGGCTACACCTTC
TRBD1 TRBJ1-6 TRBV7-9 once CASSGSVPGQFNSPLHF TGTGCCAGCAGCGGATCAGTCCCGGGACAGTTTAATTCACCCCTCCACTTT
- TRBJ2-1 TRBV19 - CASSIWRLGNEQFF TGTGCCAGTAGTATTTGGCGGTTGGGCAATGAGCAGTTCTTC
TRBD1 TRBJ1-2 TRBV19 - CASSIAETGDGGYTF TGTGCCAGTAGTATAGCCGAAACAGGGGACGGCGGCTACACCTTC
TRBD2 TRBJ2-7 TRBV3-1/TRBV3-2 - CASSQDGTSELGTYEQYF TGTGCCAGCAGCCAAGATGGGACTAGCGAATTAGGGACCTACGAGCAGTACTTC
TRBD1 TRBJ1-5 TRBV28 - CASSQDRWDQPQHF TGTGCCAGCAGCCAGGACAGGTGGGACCAGCCCCAGCATTTT
- TRBJ1-6 TRBV7-6 - CASSLGIIGSSPLHF TGTGCCAGCAGCTTAGGGATAATCGGGAGCTCACCCCTCCACTTT
TRBD1 TRBJ2-7 TRBV7-9 - CASSPRPGTGGGEQYF TGTGCCAGCAGCCCCCGGCCCGGGACAGGGGGCGGGGAGCAGTACTTC
- TRBJ2-6 TRBV5-1 - CASSLSAGVGANVLTF TGCGCCAGCAGCCTAAGCGCAGGGGTGGGGGCCAACGTCCTGACTTTC
- TRBJ1-1 TRBV11-2 - CASSLDSGTGLRNTEAFF TGTGCCAGCAGCTTAGATTCGGGGACTGGCCTTCGGAACACTGAAGCTTTCTTT
TRBD2 TRBJ2-7 TRBV19 - CASSKGLAEQYF TGTGCCAGTAGTAAAGGACTAGCTGAGCAGTACTTC
- TRBJ1-1 TRBV29-1 - CSVYHGDRRYNTEAFF TGCAGCGTCTACCACGGGGATCGTCGTTATAACACTGAAGCTTTCTTT
TRBD1 TRBJ1-5 TRBV2 - CASSDPGGGNQPQHF TGTGCCAGCAGTGACCCAGGGGGAGGCAATCAGCCCCAGCATTTT
- TRBJ1-5 TRBV30 - CAWSVSQGNQPQHF TGTGCCTGGAGTGTAAGTCAGGGGAATCAGCCCCAGCATTTT
- TRBJ1-1 TRBV19 - CASSIGWAKNTEAFF TGTGCCAGTAGTATTGGTTGGGCAAAGAACACTGAAGCTTTCTTT
TRBD1 TRBJ1-2 TRBV12-5 - CASGLDRGTGAYGYTF TGTGCTAGTGGTTTGGACCGAGGGACAGGAGCTTATGGCTACACCTTC
TRBD2 TRBJ2-1 TRBV7-3 - CASSPRGGGTHNEQFF TGTGCCAGCAGCCCCCGGGGCGGGGGGACTCACAATGAGCAGTTCTTC